The present TCR beta chain was sequenced within a study of OX40 agonist ivuxolimab in advanced cancers. The CDR3 length is 18 residues. Trimming pared 4 bases from V and 8 bases from J, leaving 29 bases between. CDR1 is MDHEN, CDR2 SYDVKM, per germline. TCRdb keeps only in-frame clones here, not all; method: immunoSEQ multiplex PCR. The sample has 70,000 to 80,000 clones; 70% to 90% are singletons. This chain joins TRBV28 and TRBJ2-5; D is unresolved. The receptor comes from an adult with an advanced solid tumor such as melanoma, head and neck, liver or kidney cancer. Sequenced material: CD4+ or CD8+ T cells sorted from blood, taken in a trial of the OX40 agonist ivuxolimab. CDR3 sequence: CASSSQPSASLHKDTQYF. The CDR3 coding sequence is TGTGCCAGCAGTTCTCAACCCTCAGCGAGCCTCCACAAGGACACCCAGTACTTC.